This is a list of T cell receptor beta chains from one sample in a study of cytomegalovirus exposure and HLA in healthy donors. Sequenced by immunoSEQ multiplex PCR; TCRdb stores in-frame clones only, minus some. The table shows more than 60,000 clones, with nearly 98% occurring only once. Specimen: PBMCs. The receptors were sampled from a woman aged 18-29 years in good health and CMV-seropositive. Both conserved end residues are part of each CDR3. The D gene is left open where the match is weak. For some rows the clone size is stated as once, few or many, or as a class when expanded; others skip it.

V gene: TRBV30; D gene: TRBD1; J gene: TRBJ1-1; clone size: NA; CDR3 protein: CALKPGQGLRAFF; CDR3 DNA: TGTGCCTTGAAACCGGGACAGGGATTAAGAGCTTTCTTT
V gene: TRBV6-5; D gene: TRBD2; J gene: TRBJ2-1; clone size: NA; CDR3 protein: CASSSERGSSYNEQFF; CDR3 DNA: TGTGCCAGCAGTTCCGAGCGGGGAAGCTCCTACAATGAGCAGTTCTTC
V gene: TRBV9; D gene: NA; J gene: TRBJ2-1; clone size: once; CDR3 protein: CASSADRYNEQFF; CDR3 DNA: TGTGCCAGCAGCGCCGACAGGTACAATGAGCAGTTCTTC
V gene: TRBV5-5; D gene: NA; J gene: TRBJ1-1; clone size: NA; CDR3 protein: CASSLGIPGSNTEAFF; CDR3 DNA: TGTGCCAGCAGCTTGGGAATCCCAGGGTCGAACACTGAAGCTTTCTTT
V gene: TRBV19; D gene: NA; J gene: TRBJ1-5; clone size: NA; CDR3 protein: CASSIATASNQPQHF; CDR3 DNA: TGTGCCAGTAGTATAGCCACAGCTAGCAATCAGCCCCAGCATTTT
V gene: TRBV10-3; D gene: TRBD1; J gene: TRBJ2-1; clone size: NA; CDR3 protein: CAISESKGQGANNEQFF; CDR3 DNA: TGTGCCATCAGTGAGTCGAAGGGTCAGGGGGCAAACAATGAGCAGTTCTTC
V gene: TRBV19; D gene: NA; J gene: TRBJ2-7; clone size: NA; CDR3 protein: CASSKLAEVSYEQYF; CDR3 DNA: TGTGCCAGTAGTAAGTTAGCGGAGGTCTCCTACGAGCAGTACTTC
V gene: TRBV2; D gene: NA; J gene: TRBJ2-5; clone size: NA; CDR3 protein: CASSVDRQETQYF; CDR3 DNA: TGTGCCAGCAGTGTCGACAGGCAAGAGACCCAGTACTTC
V gene: TRBV7-9; D gene: NA; J gene: TRBJ2-1; clone size: NA; CDR3 protein: CASSLTGNNEQFF; CDR3 DNA: TGTGCCAGCAGCTTAACGGGGAACAATGAGCAGTTCTTC
V gene: TRBV7-9; D gene: NA; J gene: TRBJ2-3; clone size: NA; CDR3 protein: CASSPPTSTDTQYF; CDR3 DNA: TGTGCCAGCAGCCCACCCACTAGCACAGATACGCAGTATTTT